This T cell receptor (beta chain) appears in the sequencing data of a study of cytomegalovirus exposure and HLA in healthy donors. Method: immunoSEQ multiplex PCR; TCRdb's copy keeps in-frame clones and lacks some. The sample has about 150,000 clones, around 88% seen once. The CDR3 consists of 17 residues. Germline V gene data show CDR1 as SGHTA and CDR2 as FQGNSA. The J segment lost 4 bases and the V segment lost 2 bases, leaving 10 bases of the junction unmatched. V is TRBV7-2 and J is TRBJ1-5; TRBD1 matches 8 bases. The sequenced sample was PBMCs. This clonotype originated in a man aged 18 to 30 in good health and CMV-seropositive. The CDR3 region has the DNA TGTGCCAGCAGCTTACTCAGCCTGGACAGGGTGAATCAGCCCCAGCATTTT. Protein sequence: CASSLLSLDRVNQPQHF.